Presented here are 10 T cell receptor beta chains from one specimen sequenced in a study of blood T cell repertoires in COVID-19. Assay: immunoSEQ multiplex PCR; the TCRdb copy retains only in-frame clones and omits some. The sample has 100,000 to 150,000 clones, around 81% seen once. Sequencing was carried out using peripheral blood. The receptor set was obtained from a man aged 25-40 years with COVID-19, enrolled during active disease.

This rearrangement joins TRBV2 to TRBJ2-3; TRBD2 matches at 10 bases. J was trimmed by 3 bases and V by 4 bases; bases with no gene match: 7. The CDR3 is 16 amino acids. Germline lookup yields CDR1 SNHLY and CDR2 FYNNEI. The CDR3 sequence is CASSGNSGGLTDTQYF. DNA of the CDR3: TGTGCCAGCAGTGGGAATAGCGGGGGGTTGACAGATACGCAGTATTTT.

This sequence joins TRBV5-4 and TRBJ2-3; D perhaps matches TRBD1 (6 bases). Germline V gene data show CDR1 as SGHNT and CDR2 as YYREEE (reference sequence). The CDR3 loop spans 15 amino acids. Between the trimmed V and J ends, which lost 3 bases and 0 bases, there was a span of 11 bases. In DNA form, the CDR3 reads TGTGCCAGCAGCTCACAAACAGGGAGCACAGATACGCAGTATTTT. It specifies CASSSQTGSTDTQYF.

The chain recombines TRBV9 with TRBJ1-2; tentatively, D is TRBD1 (6 bases). The V gene lost 0 bases and the J gene lost 8 bases, with 17 bases spanning the gap. CDR3 length equals 15 residues. From germline, CDR1 is SGDLS and CDR2 YYNGEE. The CDR3 DNA sequence: TGTGCCAGCAGCGTAGGGACCACAGGGCCCCAGGGCTACACCTTC. The encoded protein is CASSVGTTGPQGYTF.

This clone was counted a few times. The CDR3 protein is CATSSRGPGANVLTF. The DNA for the CDR3 is TGTGCCACCAGCAGCAGGGGCCCCGGGGCCAACGTCCTGACTTTC. V gene TRBV15 combines with J gene TRBJ2-6; perhaps TRBD1 as D (6 bases). Per germline, CDR1 LNHNV and CDR2 YYDKDF (reference sequence). This CDR3 contains 15 residues. The ends were cut back, 3 bases at V and 4 bases at J, with 10 bases in the middle.

This chain uses TRBV28 with TRBJ2-7; D call uncertain. The V gene's germline CDR1 is MDHEN and CDR2 SYDVKM. Trimming cost V 7 bases and J 2 bases, with 9 bases left between them. The CDR3 runs 12 residues. This CDR3 is CASNSRAYEQYF. CDR3 sequence (DNA): TGTGCCAGCAACAGCCGAGCCTACGAGCAGTACTTC.

The genes are TRBV5-4 and TRBJ2-5; D might be TRBD1 (6 bases). The CDR3 is 14 residues long. Germline assignment: CDR1 SGHNT and CDR2 YYREEE (reference sequence). The V and J ends lost 3 bases and 1 base respectively, with 10 bases between them. The CDR3 region is CASSSKDSQETQYF. CDR3 nucleotide sequence: TGTGCCAGCAGCTCTAAGGACAGCCAAGAGACCCAGTACTTC. Full variable domain (missing parts from reference TRBV5-4 and TRBJ2-5): ETGVTQSPTHLIKTRGQQVTLRCSSQSGHNTVSWYQQALGQGPQFIFQYYREEENGRGNFPPRFSGLQFPNYSSELNVNALELDDSALYLCASSSKDSQETQYFGPGTRLLVL.

The rearrangement joins TRBV28 to TRBJ1-5; 12 nucleotides line up with TRBD1. Germline V gene sequence: CDR1 MDHEN, CDR2 SYDVKM. Trimming took 4 bases from V and 7 from J; bases not matched to a gene: 8. CDR3 length: 16 amino acids. CDR3: CASSSGTGGWRQPQHF. As DNA, the CDR3 is TGTGCCAGCAGTTCCGGGACAGGGGGCTGGAGGCAGCCCCAGCATTTT.

V and J are TRBV30 and TRBJ1-4, with a weak D call TRBD1 (6 bases). CDR3 length equals 16 residues. Germline loops: CDR1 GTSNPN, CDR2 SVGIG (reference sequence). V was cut by 3 bases and J by 4 bases, with 18 bases left in between. CDR3 sequence: CAWSLQGEGSNEKLFF. As DNA, the CDR3 is TGTGCCTGGAGCTTACAGGGAGAAGGAAGTAATGAAAAACTGTTTTTT.

This chain joins TRBV5-1 and TRBJ2-5; TRBD1 agrees at 8 bases. CDR1 is SGHRS, CDR2 YFSETQ, per germline. This CDR3 has 15 amino acids. V lost 1 base, J lost 2 bases, and 4 bases stayed unmatched. The chain's CDR3 is CASSLKGQVQETQYF. The CDR3 bases are TGCGCCAGCAGCTTGAAGGGACAGGTGCAAGAGACCCAGTACTTC.

This clone has just one count. The rearrangement uses TRBV3-1 (or the pseudogene TRBV3-2) and TRBJ2-3, with TRBD1 identical over 9 bases. This CDR3 spans 15 amino acids. In germline, CDR1 is LGHDT, CDR2 YNNKEL (reference sequence). Trimming cost V 4 bases and J 2 bases; bases outside gene matches: 4. The CDR3 DNA follows: TGTGCCAGCAGCCTCGACAGGGGGTTCACAGATACGCAGTATTTT. Translated: CASSLDRGFTDTQYF.